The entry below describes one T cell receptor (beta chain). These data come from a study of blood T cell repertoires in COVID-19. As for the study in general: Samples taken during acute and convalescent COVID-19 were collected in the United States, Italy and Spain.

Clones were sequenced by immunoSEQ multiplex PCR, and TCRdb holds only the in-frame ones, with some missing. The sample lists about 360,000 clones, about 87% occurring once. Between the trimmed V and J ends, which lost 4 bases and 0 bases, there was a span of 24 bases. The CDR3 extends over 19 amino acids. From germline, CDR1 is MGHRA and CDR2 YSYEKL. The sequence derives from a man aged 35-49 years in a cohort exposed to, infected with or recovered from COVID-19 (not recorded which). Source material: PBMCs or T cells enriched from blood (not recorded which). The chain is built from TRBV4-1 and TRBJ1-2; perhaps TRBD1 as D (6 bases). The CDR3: CASSPNQPQTGRANYGYTF. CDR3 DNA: TGCGCCAGCAGCCCCAATCAACCCCAAACAGGGAGAGCTAACTATGGCTACACCTTC.